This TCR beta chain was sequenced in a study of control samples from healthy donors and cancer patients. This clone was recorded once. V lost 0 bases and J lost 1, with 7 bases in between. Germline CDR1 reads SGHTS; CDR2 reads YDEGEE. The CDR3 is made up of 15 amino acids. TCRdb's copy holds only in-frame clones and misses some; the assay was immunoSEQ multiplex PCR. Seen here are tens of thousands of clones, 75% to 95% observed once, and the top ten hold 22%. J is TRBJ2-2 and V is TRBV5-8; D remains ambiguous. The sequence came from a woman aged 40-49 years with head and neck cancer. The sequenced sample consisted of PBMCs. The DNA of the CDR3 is TGTGCCAGCAGCTTGGCCTCTGGGAACACCGGGGAGCTGTTTTTT. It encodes CASSLASGNTGELFF.